Below are 4 T cell receptor beta chains sequenced from a single sample in a study of CD8 T cells in acute hepatitis C reinfection. Time point given: at least 347 days after estimated infection, following spontaneous clearance. No in vitro expansion preceded sequencing of these hepatitis C virus-specific cells, which were studied ex vivo. Clones were sequenced by immunoSEQ multiplex PCR, and TCRdb holds only the in-frame ones, with some missing. The profile shows 2,000 to 3,000 clones, roughly 67% of them singletons. General observations from the study: Preferential TRBV04 and TRBV06 usage appeared in all groups and was not explained by the naive pool.

This material consisted of HCV NS3-1073 tetramer-sorted CD8+ T cells from PBMCs, taken at follow-up. Receptors originate from a man aged 40-49 years who spontaneously cleared hepatitis C infection.

The CDR3 nucleotides are TGCGCCAGCAGCTTGGATCCAGCAGTCCTCTACGAGCAGTACTTC. Translated, it gives CASSLDPAVLYEQYF. This chain joins TRBV5-1 and TRBJ2-7; D remains ambiguous. The CDR3 loop spans 15 amino acids. Germline V lookup: CDR1 SGHRS, CDR2 YFSETQ. The V and J ends lost 0 bases and 3 bases respectively, with 13 bases between them.

This chain uses TRBV7-2 with TRBJ2-3; D may correspond to TRBD1 or TRBD2 (5 bases each). The CDR3 has 15 amino acids. Per germline, CDR1 SGHTA and CDR2 FQGNSA. The ends were cut back, 4 bases at V and 2 bases at J, with 13 bases in the middle. In nucleotides, the CDR3 is TGTGCCAGCAGCTCCCCGCAAGGGACCACAGATACGCAGTATTTT. Its protein product is CASSSPQGTTDTQYF.

The chain carries TRBV30 and TRBJ1-2; maybe TRBD1 (5 bases). The CDR3 sequence is 12 residues long. CDR1 and CDR2 from the germline V gene are GTSNPN and SVGIG (reference sequence). Trimming pared 0 bases from V and 8 bases from J, leaving 10 bases between. CDR3 protein: CAWSVRRDGYTF. Here the CDR3 DNA reads TGTGCCTGGAGTGTACGAAGGGACGGCTACACCTTC.

This sequence joins TRBV7-9 and TRBJ2-2; D call uncertain. Germline V lookup: CDR1 SEHNR, CDR2 FQNEAQ (reference sequence). V shed 4 bases and J shed 6 bases, with 9 bases lying between them. This CDR3 region has 13 residues. CDR3 residues: CASSSAGAGELFF. CDR3 DNA sequence: TGTGCCAGCAGCTCAGCTGGTGCCGGGGAGCTGTTTTTT.